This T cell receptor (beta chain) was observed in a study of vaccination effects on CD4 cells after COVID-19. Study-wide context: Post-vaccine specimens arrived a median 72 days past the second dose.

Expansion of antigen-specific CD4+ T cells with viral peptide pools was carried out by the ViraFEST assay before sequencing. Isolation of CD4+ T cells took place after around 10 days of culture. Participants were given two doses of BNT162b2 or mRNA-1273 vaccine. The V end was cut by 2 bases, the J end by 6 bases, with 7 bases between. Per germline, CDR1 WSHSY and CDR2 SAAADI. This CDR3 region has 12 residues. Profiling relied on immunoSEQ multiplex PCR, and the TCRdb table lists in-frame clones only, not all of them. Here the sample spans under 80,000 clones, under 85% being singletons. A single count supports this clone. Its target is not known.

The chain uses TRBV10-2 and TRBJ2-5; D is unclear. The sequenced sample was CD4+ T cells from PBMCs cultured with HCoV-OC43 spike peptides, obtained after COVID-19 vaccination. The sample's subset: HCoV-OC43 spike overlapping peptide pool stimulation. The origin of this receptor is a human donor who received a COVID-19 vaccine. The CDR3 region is CASSEGVKTQYF. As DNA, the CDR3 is TGCGCCAGCAGTGAGGGCGTAAAGACCCAGTACTTC.